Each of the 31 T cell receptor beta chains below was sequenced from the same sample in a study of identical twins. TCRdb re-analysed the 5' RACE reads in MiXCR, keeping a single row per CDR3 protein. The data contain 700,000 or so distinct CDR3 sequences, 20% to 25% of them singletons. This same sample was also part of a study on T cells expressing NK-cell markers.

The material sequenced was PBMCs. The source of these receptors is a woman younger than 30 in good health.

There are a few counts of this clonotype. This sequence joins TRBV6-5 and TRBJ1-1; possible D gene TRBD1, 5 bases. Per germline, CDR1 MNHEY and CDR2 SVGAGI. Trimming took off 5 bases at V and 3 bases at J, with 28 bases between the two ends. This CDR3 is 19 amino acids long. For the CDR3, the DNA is TGTGCCAGCAGTCTACGGGGCTGGCCCCCGTCGGGTTCAGACACTGAAGCTTTCTTT. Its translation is CASSLRGWPPSGSDTEAFF.

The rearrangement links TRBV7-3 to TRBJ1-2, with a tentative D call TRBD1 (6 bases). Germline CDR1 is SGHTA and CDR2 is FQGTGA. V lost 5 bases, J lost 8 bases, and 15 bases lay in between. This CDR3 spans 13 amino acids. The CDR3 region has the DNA TGTGCCAGCAGCACTCACCAGGGGTGGGGCTACACCTTC. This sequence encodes CASSTHQGWGYTF.

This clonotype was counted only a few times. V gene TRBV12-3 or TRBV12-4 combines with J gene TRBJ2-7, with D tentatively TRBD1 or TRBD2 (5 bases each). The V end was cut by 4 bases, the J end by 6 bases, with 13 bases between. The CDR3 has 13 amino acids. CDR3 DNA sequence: TGTGCCAGCAGTTATGGGACCTCCGCCGAGCAGTACTTC. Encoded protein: CASSYGTSAEQYF.

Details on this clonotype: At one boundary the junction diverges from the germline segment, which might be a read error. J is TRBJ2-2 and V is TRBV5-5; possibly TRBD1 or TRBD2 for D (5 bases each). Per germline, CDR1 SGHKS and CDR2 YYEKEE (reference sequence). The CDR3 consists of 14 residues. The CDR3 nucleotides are TGTGCCAGCAGCCCGGGGCTGAACTCCGGGGAGCTGTTTTTT. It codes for CASSPGLNSGELFF.

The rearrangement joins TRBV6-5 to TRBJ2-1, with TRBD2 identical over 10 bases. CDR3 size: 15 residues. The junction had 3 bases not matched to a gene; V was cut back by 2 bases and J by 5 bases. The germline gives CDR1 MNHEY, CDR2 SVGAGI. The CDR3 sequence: CASSYEREGHNEQFF. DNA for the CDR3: TGTGCCAGCAGTTACGAGCGGGAGGGCCACAATGAGCAGTTCTTC.

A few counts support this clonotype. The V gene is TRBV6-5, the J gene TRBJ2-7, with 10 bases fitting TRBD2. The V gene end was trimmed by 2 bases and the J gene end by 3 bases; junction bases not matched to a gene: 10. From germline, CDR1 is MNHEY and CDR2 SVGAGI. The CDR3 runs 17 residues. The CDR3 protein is CASSYRPSGSTSYEQYF. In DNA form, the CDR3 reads TGTGCCAGCAGTTACCGTCCTAGCGGGAGTACCAGCTACGAGCAGTACTTC.

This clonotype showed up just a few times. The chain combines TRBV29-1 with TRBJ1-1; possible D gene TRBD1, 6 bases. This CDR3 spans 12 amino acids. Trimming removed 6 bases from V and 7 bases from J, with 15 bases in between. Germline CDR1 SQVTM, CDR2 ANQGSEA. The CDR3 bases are TGCAGCGTCAAAAAGGGGGACGTTGAAGCTTTCTTT. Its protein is CSVKKGDVEAFF.

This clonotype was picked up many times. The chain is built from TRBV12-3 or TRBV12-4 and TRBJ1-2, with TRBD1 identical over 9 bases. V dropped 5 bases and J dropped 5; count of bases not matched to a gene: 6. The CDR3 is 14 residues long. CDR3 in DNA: TGTGCCAGCAGTCCACAGGGGGCGGGATATGGCTACACCTTC. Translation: CASSPQGAGYGYTF.

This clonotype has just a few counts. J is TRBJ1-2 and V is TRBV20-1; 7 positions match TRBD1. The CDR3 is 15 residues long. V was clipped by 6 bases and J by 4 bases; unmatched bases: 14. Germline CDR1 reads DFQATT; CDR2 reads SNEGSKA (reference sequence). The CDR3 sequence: CSAIRTGSGTYGYTF. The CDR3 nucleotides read TGCAGTGCAATCAGGACAGGTAGTGGGACCTATGGCTACACCTTC.

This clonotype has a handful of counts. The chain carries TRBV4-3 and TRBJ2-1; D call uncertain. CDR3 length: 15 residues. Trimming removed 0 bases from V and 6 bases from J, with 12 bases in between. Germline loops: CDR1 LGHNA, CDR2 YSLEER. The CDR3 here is CASSQDRGASNEQFF. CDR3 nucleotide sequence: TGCGCCAGCAGCCAAGACCGAGGAGCGAGCAATGAGCAGTTCTTC.

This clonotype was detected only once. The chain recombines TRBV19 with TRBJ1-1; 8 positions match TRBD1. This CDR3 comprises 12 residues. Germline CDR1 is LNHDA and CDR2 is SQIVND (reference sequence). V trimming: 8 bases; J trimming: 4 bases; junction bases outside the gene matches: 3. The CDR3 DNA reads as TGTGCCAGTGCTACAGGGGGCACTGAAGCTTTCTTT. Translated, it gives CASATGGTEAFF.

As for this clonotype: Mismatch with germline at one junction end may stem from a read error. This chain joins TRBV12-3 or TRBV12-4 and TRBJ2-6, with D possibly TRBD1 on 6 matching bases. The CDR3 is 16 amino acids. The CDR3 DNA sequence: TGTGCCACTAAGGACAGCTCCCTCCCCGGGGCCAACGTCCCGACTTTC. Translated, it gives CATKDSSLPGANVPTF.

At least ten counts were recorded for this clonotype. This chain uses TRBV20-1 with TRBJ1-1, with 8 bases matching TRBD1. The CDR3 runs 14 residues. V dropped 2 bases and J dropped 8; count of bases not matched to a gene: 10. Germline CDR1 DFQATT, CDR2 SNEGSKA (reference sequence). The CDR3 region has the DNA TGCAGTGCTAGACCTTATAACAGGGGGAACGAAGCTTTCTTT. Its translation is CSARPYNRGNEAFF.

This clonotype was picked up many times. The CDR3 protein is CASSFLPKADYTF. The CDR3 region has the DNA TGTGCCAGCAGCTTTCTCCCAAAAGCCGACTACACCTTC. The V and J genes are TRBV5-5 and TRBJ1-2, with no clear D. The V end lost 2 bases, the J end lost 10 bases, and 15 bases lay between the germline ends. This CDR3 comprises 13 residues. The germline CDR1 and CDR2 sequences are SGHKS and YYEKEE (reference sequence).

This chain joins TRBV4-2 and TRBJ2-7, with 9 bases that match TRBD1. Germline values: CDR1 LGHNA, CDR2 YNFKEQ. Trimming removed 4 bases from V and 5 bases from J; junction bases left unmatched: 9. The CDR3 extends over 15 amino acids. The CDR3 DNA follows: TGTGCCAGCAGCCTTTTACAGGGGGCGAGCCACGAGCAGTACTTC. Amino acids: CASSLLQGASHEQYF.

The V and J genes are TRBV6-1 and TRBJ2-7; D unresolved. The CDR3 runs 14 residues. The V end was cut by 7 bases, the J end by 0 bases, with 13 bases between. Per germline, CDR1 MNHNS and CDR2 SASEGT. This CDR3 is CASTSGRFSYEQYF. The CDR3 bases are TGTGCCAGCACATCAGGCCGATTCTCCTACGAGCAGTACTTC.

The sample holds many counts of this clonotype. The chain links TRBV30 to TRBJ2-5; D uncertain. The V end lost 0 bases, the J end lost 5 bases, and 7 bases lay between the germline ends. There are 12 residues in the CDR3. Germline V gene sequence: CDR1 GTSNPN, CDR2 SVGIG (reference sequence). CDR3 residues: CAWSVKGETQYF. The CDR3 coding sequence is TGTGCCTGGAGTGTAAAGGGTGAGACCCAGTACTTC.

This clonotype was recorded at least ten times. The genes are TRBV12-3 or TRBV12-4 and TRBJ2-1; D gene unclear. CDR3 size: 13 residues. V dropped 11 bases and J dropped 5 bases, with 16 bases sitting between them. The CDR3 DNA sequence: TGTGCCTCCTCGTGGGGTCCTGACAATGAGCAGTTCTTC. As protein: CASSWGPDNEQFF.

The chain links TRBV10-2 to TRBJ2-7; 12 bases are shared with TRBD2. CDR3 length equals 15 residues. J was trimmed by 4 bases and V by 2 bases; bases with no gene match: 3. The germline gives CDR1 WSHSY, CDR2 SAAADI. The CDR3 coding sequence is TGCGCCAGCAGTGAGCGGACTAGCGGGACTTACGAGCAGTACTTC. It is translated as CASSERTSGTYEQYF.

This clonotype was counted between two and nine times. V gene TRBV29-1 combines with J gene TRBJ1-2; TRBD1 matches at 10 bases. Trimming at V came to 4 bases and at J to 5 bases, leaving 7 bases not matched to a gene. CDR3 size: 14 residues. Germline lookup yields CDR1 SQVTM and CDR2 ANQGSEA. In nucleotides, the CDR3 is TGCAGCGTTGCCGTGACAGGGGGCCTTTATGGCTACACCTTC. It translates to CSVAVTGGLYGYTF.

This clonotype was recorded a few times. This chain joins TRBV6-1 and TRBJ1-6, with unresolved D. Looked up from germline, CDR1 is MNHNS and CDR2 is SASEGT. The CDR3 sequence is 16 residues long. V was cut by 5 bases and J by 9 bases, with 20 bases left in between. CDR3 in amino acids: CASSPSRDTVGSPLHF. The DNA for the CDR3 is TGTGCCAGCAGTCCATCAAGAGATACAGTTGGTTCACCCCTCCACTTT.

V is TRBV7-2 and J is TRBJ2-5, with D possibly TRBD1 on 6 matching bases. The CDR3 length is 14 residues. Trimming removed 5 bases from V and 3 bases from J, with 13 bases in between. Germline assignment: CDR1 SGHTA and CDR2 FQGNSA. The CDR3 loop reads CASSTGTMEETQYF. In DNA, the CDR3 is TGTGCCAGCAGCACCGGGACAATGGAAGAGACCCAGTACTTC.

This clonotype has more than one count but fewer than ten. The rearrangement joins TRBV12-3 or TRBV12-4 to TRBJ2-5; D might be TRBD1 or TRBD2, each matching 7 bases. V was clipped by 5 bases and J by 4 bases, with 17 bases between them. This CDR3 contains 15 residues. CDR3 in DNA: TGTGCCAGCAGTCCCCAGACAGGGAGGGGAGAGACCCAGTACTTC. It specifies CASSPQTGRGETQYF.

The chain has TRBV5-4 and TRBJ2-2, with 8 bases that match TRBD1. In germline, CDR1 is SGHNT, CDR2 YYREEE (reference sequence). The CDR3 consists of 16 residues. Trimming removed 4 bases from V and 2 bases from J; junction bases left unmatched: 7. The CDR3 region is CASSASGTGNTGELFF. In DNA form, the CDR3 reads TGTGCCAGCAGCGCCTCCGGGACAGGCAACACCGGGGAGCTGTTTTTT.

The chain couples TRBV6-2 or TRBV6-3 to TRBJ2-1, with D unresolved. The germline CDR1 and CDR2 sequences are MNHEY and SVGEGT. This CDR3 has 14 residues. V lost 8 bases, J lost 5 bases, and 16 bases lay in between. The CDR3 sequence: CASAESTEDNEQFF. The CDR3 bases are TGTGCCAGCGCCGAATCGACCGAGGACAATGAGCAGTTCTTC.

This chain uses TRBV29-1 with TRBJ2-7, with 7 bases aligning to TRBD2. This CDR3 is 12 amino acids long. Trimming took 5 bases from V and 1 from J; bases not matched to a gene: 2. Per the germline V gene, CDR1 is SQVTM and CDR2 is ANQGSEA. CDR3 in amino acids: CSVRGGSYEQYF. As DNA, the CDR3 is TGCAGCGTTCGCGGGGGATCCTACGAGCAGTACTTC.

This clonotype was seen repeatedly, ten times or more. The CDR3, as DNA: TGCAGTGCTGATACAACAGGTACGAACACTGAAGCTTTCTTT. This encodes CSADTTGTNTEAFF. V and J are TRBV20-1 and TRBJ1-1; D possibly corresponds to TRBD1 (5 bases). The germline V gene has CDR1 DFQATT and CDR2 SNEGSKA (reference sequence). The CDR3 consists of 14 residues. V was trimmed by 5 bases and J by 1 base, leaving 14 bases between them.

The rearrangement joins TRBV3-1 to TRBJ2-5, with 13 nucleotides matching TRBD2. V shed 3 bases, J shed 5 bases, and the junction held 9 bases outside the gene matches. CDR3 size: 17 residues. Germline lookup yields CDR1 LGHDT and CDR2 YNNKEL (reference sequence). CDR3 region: CASSQWTSGRLQETQYF. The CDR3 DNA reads TGTGCCAGCAGCCAGTGGACTAGCGGGAGACTCCAGGAGACCCAGTACTTC.

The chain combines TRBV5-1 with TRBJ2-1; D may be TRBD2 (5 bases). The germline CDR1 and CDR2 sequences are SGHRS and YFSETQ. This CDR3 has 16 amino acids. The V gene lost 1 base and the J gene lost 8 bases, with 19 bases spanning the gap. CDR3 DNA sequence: TGCGCCAGCAGCTTGCGGGCGGGCCCAGCCCCCTATGAGCAGTTCTTC. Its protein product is CASSLRAGPAPYEQFF.

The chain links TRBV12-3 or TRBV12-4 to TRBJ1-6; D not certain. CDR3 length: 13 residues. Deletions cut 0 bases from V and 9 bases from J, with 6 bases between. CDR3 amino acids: CASSLAVGSPLHF. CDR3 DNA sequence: TGTGCCAGCAGTTTAGCCGTAGGTTCACCCCTCCACTTT.

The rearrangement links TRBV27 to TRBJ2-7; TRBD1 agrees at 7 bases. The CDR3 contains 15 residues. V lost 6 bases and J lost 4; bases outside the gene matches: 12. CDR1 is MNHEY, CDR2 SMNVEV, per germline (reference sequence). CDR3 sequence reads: CASSLQWDRNYEQYF. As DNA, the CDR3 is TGTGCCAGCAGCCTCCAGTGGGACAGAAATTACGAGCAGTACTTC.